These 6 T cell receptor beta chains were sequenced from one sample in a study of blood T cell repertoires in COVID-19. Repertoires were generated with immunoSEQ multiplex PCR, while TCRdb's copy carries only in-frame clones and drops some. The sample records 150,000 to 250,000 clones, roughly 77% being singletons. Sequencing was carried out using peripheral blood. These receptors were taken from a woman aged 35 to 49 with COVID-19, enrolled during active disease.

V usage is TRBV19 and J usage is TRBJ2-7; 9 nucleotides align to TRBD1. V was clipped by 7 bases and J by 2 bases; unmatched bases: 3. Looked up from germline, CDR1 is LNHDA and CDR2 is SQIVND (reference sequence). This CDR3 has 13 amino acids. This CDR3 is CASKGTGPYEQYF. In DNA form, the CDR3 reads TGTGCCAGTAAGGGGACAGGGCCCTACGAGCAGTACTTC.

V gene TRBV6-5 combines with J gene TRBJ1-1, with 7 bases aligning to TRBD1. The CDR3 spans 13 residues. V was pared by 5 bases and J by 1 base, with 1 base of the junction left unmatched. Germline loops: CDR1 MNHEY, CDR2 SVGAGI. The DNA of the CDR3 is TGTGCCAGCAGTCGGACAGGGAACACTGAAGCTTTCTTT. This gives the protein CASSRTGNTEAFF.

Concerning this clone: In the same sample, other DNA sequences code for this CDR3. This CDR3 is CASSVGLAGGETQYF. CDR3 sequence (DNA): TGTGCCAGCAGCGTAGGGCTAGCGGGGGGAGAGACCCAGTACTTC. The rearrangement joins TRBV9 to TRBJ2-5; 11 bases are a match to TRBD2. Germline CDR1 and CDR2: SGDLS and YYNGEE. The J segment lost 4 bases and the V segment lost 0 bases, leaving 2 bases of the junction unmatched. The CDR3 sequence is 15 residues long. Full variable domain (rest looked up from reference TRBV9 and TRBJ2-5): DSGVTQTPKHLITATGQRVTLRCSPRSGDLSVYWYQQSLDQGLQFLIQYYNGEERAKGNILERFSAQQFPDLHSELNLSSLELGDSALYFCASSVGLAGGETQYFGPGTRLLVL.

This clone occurred a few times. The identical CDR3 is also encoded by other nucleotide sequences in the sample. The rearrangement links TRBV10-3 to TRBJ1-2; D gene unclear. The CDR3 length is 14 residues. V dropped 0 bases and J dropped 1 base, with 6 bases sitting between them. Germline CDR1 and CDR2: ENHRY and SYGVKD. This CDR3 reads CAISESEVNYGYTF. In DNA form, the CDR3 reads TGTGCCATCAGTGAGTCTGAGGTTAACTATGGCTACACCTTC.

The chain couples TRBV2 to TRBJ1-4, with D perhaps TRBD1 (6 bases). The CDR3 length is 15 residues. V was clipped by 7 bases and J by 0 bases, with 12 bases between them. Germline values: CDR1 SNHLY, CDR2 FYNNEI. This CDR3 is CASTGDLATNEKLFF. CDR3 DNA sequence: TGTGCCAGCACAGGGGACCTTGCAACTAATGAAAAACTGTTTTTT.

This clone was counted at least ten times. The chain uses TRBV4-1 and TRBJ1-5; no clear D. The CDR3 has 18 residues. Trimming pared 1 base from V and 0 bases from J, leaving 16 bases between. Germline assignment: CDR1 MGHRA and CDR2 YSYEKL. CDR3 loop: CASSQGLFGFYSNQPQHF. In nucleotides, the CDR3 is TGCGCCAGCAGCCAAGGTTTATTCGGGTTTTATAGCAATCAGCCCCAGCATTTT.